A selection of T cell receptor beta chains follows, all from one sample in a study of Graves' ophthalmopathy and Graves' hyperthyroidism. One entry per CDR3 protein results from TCRdb running MiXCR on the multiplex PCR reads. This sample has a few hundred thousand distinct CDR3 sequences, with around 17% found just once. Sequencing was performed on peripheral blood. These receptors all stem from a woman aged 18-35 years with Graves' ophthalmopathy. CDR3s include the opening cysteine and the closing phenylalanine or tryptophan. The order of the fields is D gene, V gene, clone size, J gene, CDR3 DNA, CDR3 protein. The D gene is left open where the match is weak. Rows give clone size only sometimes, using once, few, many, or a class for an expanded clone.

D gene: TRBD1; V gene: TRBV29-1; clone size: many; J gene: TRBJ2-7; CDR3 DNA: TGCAGCGTTGAAGTGTTACAGGGGACCTACGAGCAGTACTTC; CDR3 protein: CSVEVLQGTYEQYF
D gene: NA; V gene: TRBV7-3; clone size: many; J gene: TRBJ1-1; CDR3 DNA: TGTGCCAGCAGCTCGGGGGGGGGCCCGGGACAAGCTTTCTTT; CDR3 protein: CASSSGGGPGQAFF
D gene: NA; V gene: TRBV30; clone size: many; J gene: TRBJ1-2; CDR3 DNA: TGTGCCTGGAGAGGGGGGGACACAAGCTACACCTTC; CDR3 protein: CAWRGGDTSYTF
D gene: NA; V gene: TRBV6-5; clone size: NA; J gene: TRBJ1-1; CDR3 DNA: TGTGCCAGCAGTTACTCTTGGGAAGGGGGTGAAGCTTTCTTT; CDR3 protein: CASSYSWEGGEAFF
D gene: NA; V gene: TRBV11-1; clone size: many; J gene: TRBJ2-7; CDR3 DNA: TGTGCCAGCAGCCTTACCCTAGGGGGTTTCACCTACGAGCAGTACTTC; CDR3 protein: CASSLTLGGFTYEQYF
D gene: NA; V gene: TRBV20-1; clone size: many; J gene: TRBJ1-5; CDR3 DNA: TGCAGTACCCCCCCAGGAGGGGCTCAGCCCCAGCATTTT; CDR3 protein: CSTPPGGAQPQHF
D gene: TRBD2; V gene: TRBV19; clone size: many; J gene: TRBJ2-7; CDR3 DNA: TGTGCCAGTAGTATGGGCGGGAGTTCAACCTACGAGCAGTACTTC; CDR3 protein: CASSMGGSSTYEQYF
D gene: NA; V gene: TRBV2; clone size: many; J gene: TRBJ1-3; CDR3 DNA: TGTGCCAGCGTGGAGGGGTTAAACCCTGGAAACACCATATATTTT; CDR3 protein: CASVEGLNPGNTIYF
D gene: NA; V gene: TRBV7-2; clone size: NA; J gene: TRBJ2-7; CDR3 DNA: TGTGCCAGCAGCTTATTGTATGCCGAGCAGTACTTC; CDR3 protein: CASSLLYAEQYF
D gene: TRBD1; V gene: TRBV7-9; clone size: many; J gene: TRBJ1-1; CDR3 DNA: TGTGCCAGCAGCTACCCTTCTACAGGGGGGACTGAAGCTTTCTTT; CDR3 protein: CASSYPSTGGTEAFF
D gene: NA; V gene: TRBV7-2; clone size: many; J gene: TRBJ2-7; CDR3 DNA: TGTGCCAGCAGCTTTCAACCAGAGGGCGCTCAGTACTTC; CDR3 protein: CASSFQPEGAQYF
D gene: NA; V gene: TRBV2; clone size: NA; J gene: TRBJ1-3; CDR3 DNA: TGTGCCAGCAGGGAAGGGGGAGCTTCTGGAAACACCATATATTTT; CDR3 protein: CASREGGASGNTIYF
D gene: NA; V gene: TRBV9; clone size: many; J gene: TRBJ2-2; CDR3 DNA: TGTGCCAGCAGCGTAGGTCTCGCGGGGGCGCACACCGGGGAGCTGTTTTTT; CDR3 protein: CASSVGLAGAHTGELFF